Presented here are 27 T cell receptor beta chains from one specimen sequenced in a study of blood T cell repertoires in COVID-19. The method was immunoSEQ multiplex PCR; TCRdb's version includes in-frame clones alone and lacks a portion of them. This table has 200,000 to 300,000 clones, 85% to 90% appearing once. The specimen sequenced was peripheral blood. These receptors were collected from a woman aged 35 to 49 who had recovered from COVID-19.

This sequence joins TRBV7-9 and TRBJ1-2; the match to TRBD1 covers 7 bases. Germline trimming cut 5 bases from V and 5 bases from J; bases unmatched to any gene: 14. CDR3 length: 16 amino acids. Germline assignment: CDR1 SEHNR and CDR2 FQNEAQ (reference sequence). Here the CDR3 DNA reads TGTGCCAGCAGCCGTACGGGAGGGGGCGGATCATATGGCTACACCTTC. Translated: CASSRTGGGGSYGYTF.

The J gene is TRBJ2-7, the V gene TRBV21-1; no DNA check was done on the table's D call, TRBD1. TRBV21-1 is deemed a pseudogene. The CDR3 length is 17 residues. CDR3 nucleotide sequence: TGTGCCAGCAGCAAATTTCTCACAGGTAAAGATTTTGGAGAGCAGTACTTC. Translation: CASSKFLTGKDFGEQYF.

The rearrangement uses TRBV5-8 and TRBJ1-5; possibly TRBD1 for D (6 bases). CDR3 length: 15 amino acids. CDR1 and CDR2 from the germline V gene are SGHTS and YDEGEE. V lost 3 bases and J lost 2, with 12 bases in between. CDR3 nucleotide sequence: TGTGCCAGCAGCTGGACAGTATGGGGCAATCAGCCCCAGCATTTT. This gives the protein CASSWTVWGNQPQHF.

The V call is TRBV18, the J call TRBJ1-2; 12 positions match TRBD1. The V gene's germline CDR1 is KGHSH and CDR2 LQKENI. The CDR3 extends over 19 amino acids. Trimming at V came to 3 bases and at J to 4 bases, leaving 15 bases not matched to a gene. For the CDR3, the DNA is TGTGCCAGCTCACCCCGCTCATCGGGACAGGGGGCTATCGGCTATGGCTACACCTTC. This sequence encodes CASSPRSSGQGAIGYGYTF.

The CDR3 loop reads CASSIGRDRVYEQYF. The CDR3 DNA follows: TGTGCCAGTAGTATTGGTCGGGACAGGGTCTACGAGCAGTACTTC. The chain employs TRBV19 and TRBJ2-7, with 9 bases fitting TRBD1. Germline V CDR1 and CDR2: LNHDA, SQIVND (reference sequence). The V gene end was trimmed by 3 bases and the J gene end by 3 bases; junction bases not matched to a gene: 6. The CDR3 is 15 amino acids.

V is TRBV11-2 and J is TRBJ2-7, with a possible D match to TRBD2 (6 bases). V was pared by 3 bases and J by 7 bases, with 13 bases between. This CDR3 has 13 residues. Germline CDR1 reads SGHAT; CDR2 reads FQNNGV. CDR3 DNA sequence: TGTGCCAGCAGCTTCGGGACTGAGTGGGAGCAGTACTTC. Encoded protein: CASSFGTEWEQYF.

In this sample, this clone turned up once. The V and J genes are TRBV29-1 and TRBJ1-2, with TRBD1 matching 7 bases. V gave up 6 bases and J gave up 7 bases; unmatched junction bases: 11. This CDR3 spans 13 amino acids. In germline, CDR1 is SQVTM, CDR2 ANQGSEA. The CDR3 loop reads CSVEQGHYGGYTF. CDR3 in DNA: TGCAGCGTGGAACAGGGGCATTACGGTGGCTACACCTTC.

This clone has only one observation. The V call is TRBV18, the J call TRBJ1-2; possible D gene TRBD1, 6 bases. Trimming pared 3 bases from V and 8 bases from J, leaving 19 bases between. The CDR3 extends over 15 amino acids. Germline CDR1 and CDR2: KGHSH and LQKENI. The chain's CDR3 is CASSPSRSAGDGYTF. The CDR3 DNA is TGTGCCAGCTCACCGTCGCGGTCCGCAGGGGACGGCTACACCTTC.

The rearrangement links TRBV25-1 to TRBJ1-2, with 10 bases lining up with TRBD1. This CDR3 is built from 15 residues. V lost 1 base and J lost 7; bases outside the gene matches: 6. Germline loops: CDR1 MGHDK, CDR2 SYGVNS. This CDR3 is CASSELGQGSRGYTF. CDR3 bases: TGTGCCAGCAGTGAATTGGGACAGGGGTCTCGTGGCTACACCTTC.

This chain joins TRBV29-1 and TRBJ1-1; D is perhaps TRBD1 (6 bases). Trimming shortened V by 7 bases and J by 5 bases, and 20 bases separated the two germline ends. The CDR3 contains 14 residues. Germline V gene lookup returns CDR1 SQVTM and CDR2 ANQGSEA. In DNA form, the CDR3 reads TGCAGCGCTTGGGTAGCAGGGGTGGGAACTGAAGCTTTCTTT. Its protein product is CSAWVAGVGTEAFF.

This clone showed up just once. The V and J genes are TRBV27 and TRBJ1-1; the D gene is possibly TRBD1 (6 bases). This CDR3 contains 13 residues. Germline loops: CDR1 MNHEY, CDR2 SMNVEV (reference sequence). V shed 5 bases and J shed 5 bases, with 12 bases lying between them. The CDR3 protein is CASSLRGGTEAFF. CDR3 bases: TGTGCCAGCAGTCTAAGAGGGGGAACTGAAGCTTTCTTT.

The CDR3 spells CASSLGGLTYEQYF. The DNA for the CDR3 is TGTGCCAGCAGCTTAGGGGGACTAACCTACGAGCAGTACTTC. This sequence joins TRBV7-9 and TRBJ2-7; the match to TRBD2 covers 7 bases. The ends lost 1 base at V and 2 bases at J; junction bases unmatched: 2. This CDR3 region has 14 residues. Germline-derived CDR1 and CDR2 are SEHNR and FQNEAQ (reference sequence).

The chain carries TRBV6-6 and TRBJ2-7; D possibly corresponds to TRBD1 (5 bases). There are 15 residues in the CDR3. V gave up 2 bases and J gave up 0 bases, with 11 bases separating them. Looked up from germline, CDR1 is MNHNY and CDR2 is SVGAGI (reference sequence). The CDR3 nucleotides are TGTGCCAGCAGTTACCTAGGACACCCCTCCTACGAGCAGTACTTC. It is translated as CASSYLGHPSYEQYF.

The genes are TRBV5-6 and TRBJ2-3; 10 positions match TRBD1. Trimming removed 2 bases from V and 6 bases from J; junction bases left unmatched: 6. Germline V CDR1 and CDR2: SGHDT, YYEEEE. CDR3 length: 15 amino acids. The CDR3 DNA follows: TGTGCCAGCAGCTTCCGGGACAGGGGTTGGGATACGCAGTATTTT. Translating gives CASSFRDRGWDTQYF.

This chain uses TRBV11-3 with TRBJ2-5, with TRBD2 matching over 8 bases. The germline V gene encodes CDR1 SGHNT and CDR2 YENEEA. The CDR3 covers 14 residues. Trimming removed 7 bases from V and 10 bases from J; junction bases left unmatched: 14. The CDR3 bases are TGTGCCAGCATCCCCCCCGGGGGGGAGGTCGACCAGTACTTC. As protein: CASIPPGGEVDQYF.

This rearrangement joins TRBV19 to TRBJ1-4; TRBD1 matches 7 bases. V lost 5 bases to trimming and J lost 4 bases; unmatched junction nucleotides: 10. The germline V gene encodes CDR1 LNHDA and CDR2 SQIVND (reference sequence). The length of the CDR3 is 16 residues. CDR3 DNA: TGTGCCAGTAGTTCACGGGGACAGCCGAATAATGAAAAACTGTTTTTT. Amino acid sequence: CASSSRGQPNNEKLFF.

The chain employs TRBV3-1 (or the pseudogene TRBV3-2) and TRBJ2-7; 8 bases align to TRBD2. This CDR3 is 16 amino acids long. The junction had 4 bases not matched to a gene; V was cut back by 0 bases and J by 0 bases. Germline-derived CDR1 and CDR2 are LGHDT and YNNKEL (reference sequence). The CDR3 nucleotides read TGTGCCAGCAGCCAAGATGGGCGGGGGGCCTCCTACGAGCAGTACTTC. Its translation: CASSQDGRGASYEQYF.

The chain couples TRBV9 to TRBJ2-3; maybe TRBD2 (5 bases). The CDR3 loop spans 13 amino acids. V gave up 0 bases and J gave up 9 bases, with 11 bases separating them. Germline V gene sequence: CDR1 SGDLS, CDR2 YYNGEE. This chain's CDR3 is CASSVDPSGTQYF. Here the CDR3 DNA reads TGTGCCAGCAGCGTAGACCCAAGCGGAACGCAGTATTTT.

The chain is built from TRBV7-9 and TRBJ1-1; no reliable D call. Deletions cut 1 base from V and 1 base from J, with 7 bases between. The CDR3 spans 14 residues. Germline CDR1 is SEHNR and CDR2 is FQNEAQ (reference sequence). The CDR3 region is CASSLGAENTEAFF. In DNA, the CDR3 is TGTGCCAGCAGCTTAGGGGCAGAGAACACTGAAGCTTTCTTT.

V gene TRBV19 combines with J gene TRBJ1-4; unclear D gene. CDR1 LNHDA and CDR2 SQIVND come from the germline V gene (reference sequence). V was cut by 5 bases and J by 8 bases, with 21 bases left in between. This CDR3 is 16 amino acids long. CDR3 nucleotide sequence: TGTGCCAGTAGTTCGACCCGACTGAATGAAGAAGAAAAACTGTTTTTT. Residues: CASSSTRLNEEEKLFF.

The count of this clone is one. The chain links TRBV5-5 to TRBJ1-1; 10 nucleotides align to TRBD1. The V and J ends lost 3 bases and 1 base, in that order; junction bases with no gene match: 3. Germline CDR1 and CDR2: SGHKS and YYEKEE (reference sequence). CDR3 length equals 15 residues. CDR3 residues: CASSWTGGSNTEAFF. CDR3 nucleotides: TGTGCCAGCAGCTGGACAGGGGGTTCGAACACTGAAGCTTTCTTT.

This chain joins TRBV7-6 and TRBJ1-3; TRBD1 agrees at 9 bases. Germline V lookup: CDR1 SGHVS, CDR2 FNYEAQ. The CDR3 has 16 amino acids. The junction had 4 bases not matched to a gene; V was cut back by 2 bases and J by 2 bases. CDR3 DNA: TGTGCCAGCAGCTTACTCAACAGGGGGCCTGGAAACACCATATATTTT. Translated: CASSLLNRGPGNTIYF.

The V gene is TRBV7-2, the J gene TRBJ1-1, with D possibly TRBD1 on 6 matching bases. CDR3 size: 12 residues. Trimming took off 2 bases at V and 8 bases at J, with 9 bases between the two ends. Germline V lookup: CDR1 SGHTA, CDR2 FQGNSA. For the CDR3, the DNA is TGTGCCAGCAGCTTACAAGGACAGGAAGCTTTCTTT. Protein product: CASSLQGQEAFF.

This clone showed up just once. The chain recombines TRBV2 with TRBJ1-4; 7 bases are shared with TRBD1. Germline V gene lookup returns CDR1 SNHLY and CDR2 FYNNEI. CDR3 length: 14 residues. V lost 5 bases, J lost 6 bases, and 6 bases stayed unmatched. CDR3 nucleotide sequence: TGTGCCAGCAGTCCCAGACAGGGAGATGAAAAACTGTTTTTT. It encodes CASSPRQGDEKLFF.

Remarks on this clone: Other DNA sequences in this specimen translate into the identical CDR3. The V call is TRBV11-3, the J call TRBJ2-2, with TRBD1 matching 9 bases. After removal of 3 bases from V and 1 base from J, the junction contained 0 bases not matched to a gene. CDR1 and CDR2 from the germline V gene are SGHNT and YENEEA. This CDR3 spans 15 amino acids. Written as DNA, the CDR3 is TGTGCCAGCAGCTTGGACAGGGGGAACACCGGGGAGCTGTTTTTT. Protein: CASSLDRGNTGELFF.

This clone was counted between two and nine times. The rearrangement uses TRBV20-1 and TRBJ1-2, with TRBD1 as a possible D gene (6 bases). Germline V CDR1 and CDR2: DFQATT, SNEGSKA (reference sequence). Trimming removed 8 bases at V and 3 bases at J, with 10 bases between. The CDR3 covers 11 residues. CDR3 sequence: CSRWTDYGYTF. The CDR3 DNA reads TGCAGTAGATGGACAGACTATGGCTACACCTTC.

This clone was observed a single time. The chain has TRBV6-5 and TRBJ2-7; 9 positions match TRBD1. Per the germline V gene, CDR1 is MNHEY and CDR2 is SVGAGI. The CDR3 has 14 amino acids. J gave up 3 bases and V 0 bases, and 0 bases lay outside the gene matches. The CDR3 loop reads CASSYSDRGYEQYF. The CDR3 DNA follows: TGTGCCAGCAGTTACTCGGACAGGGGCTACGAGCAGTACTTC.